This paragraph covers one T cell receptor (beta chain) sequence. The target antigen is unknown. A library of TCRbeta sequences, prepared with unique molecular identifiers, was generated. Via MiXCR, TCRdb re-called the PCR reads, giving one row per CDR3 protein. Among about 980,000 distinct CDR3 sequences listed, roughly 29% were seen once. These data come from a study of T-cell reconstitution after alpha-beta-depleted transplantation in children. Broader study findings: The study traced high day-60 TCRbeta diversity in some patients to surviving recipient T cells and thymic progenitors. When one year had passed after transplant, most T-cell counts and diversity came from newly produced T cells.

This CDR3 is built from 15 residues. Germline CDR1 reads SGHAT; CDR2 reads FQNNGV. V was shortened by 2 bases and J by 8 bases, with 16 bases between the two germline ends. The chain has TRBV11-2 and TRBJ2-1; D gene ambiguous. This material consisted of PBMCs, mostly from graft donor cells, taken 360 days after TCRalphabeta/CD19-depleted stem cell transplant. The receptor was derived from a boy younger than two who had a stem cell transplant for SCID, so the T cells may come from the graft donor. Written as DNA, the CDR3 is TGTGCCAGCAGCTTAACCCTCGGGCCTGGGGATGAGCAGTTCTTC. This translates into CASSLTLGPGDEQFF.